This T cell receptor beta chain emerged from a study of blood T cell repertoires in COVID-19 (dated by TCRdb to 2018 to 2021). Study-wide context: Samples from collaborators originated in the United States, Italy and Spain and spanned both the acute and convalescent phases of COVID-19. Subjects who had been exposed to COVID-19, were actively infected with it, or had recovered from it provided the deeply sampled blood TCRbeta repertoires that made up the dataset. Where available, HLA class I and class II types were taken from metadata supplied by the sample provider and were not determined by assay-based typing. A freely available public database, intended as a resource for researchers studying the immune response to SARS-CoV-2, is where the repertoires were released. Nearly every sample came with metadata listing a de-identified subject ID, COVID-19 status, age in years and sex. The samples were drawn from the first 160 participants of the ongoing ImmuneRACE study and from roughly 1,300 subjects provided by 6 global collaborators. The prospective study material was composed of cDNA or gDNA derived from T cells, B-cell-depleted T cells, or PBMCs. The full study reports these points: The amount of clinical and demographic metadata varied by source and participant and was provided uncurated.

TCRbeta CDR3 regions were amplified from genomic DNA using the immunoSEQ Assay, a bias-controlled multiplex PCR. Concerning the study's data processing: Nucleated cell counts per sample were estimated from amplification of reference gene primers within the assay. To quantify the absolute abundance of each unique TCRbeta CDR3 rearrangement, sequence reads were collapsed and filtered. Productive Simpson clonality was computed per sample as the square root of Simpson's diversity index over productive rearrangements. TCRdb provides this immuneACCESS table in a form limited to in-frame rearrangements. Some clones are lacking; in checked studies, under half of them reflect an unresolved V gene, and why the rest are absent is not known. The V and J calls and clone size come from that table; D and trimming were worked out from the DNA. For this sample the table gives about 260,000 clones, of which more than 75% were detected only once. The ten largest clonotypes hold roughly 8.5% of the sample.

V loses 4 bases at its end and J loses 4 bases; junction bases beyond the gene matches: 7. The germline V gene gives CDR1 as SGDLS and CDR2 as YYNGEE. From the cysteine up to the phenylalanine, the CDR3 has a length of 16 residues. Left in the record is the CDR3 DNA by itself, 48 bases read in frame from the first base. Concerning this clone itself: No antigen is known for it. No quality values exist for individual bases; no much larger clone is one base distant.

The collaborating institutions used their own protocols to collect whole blood in K2EDTA tubes. Collaborator samples were shipped for TCRbeta analysis as frozen whole blood, isolated PBMCs, or DNA extracted from either sample type. The TCR was taken from a middle-aged man with active or convalescent COVID-19. The chain employs TRBV9 and TRBJ2-3; 12 bases in between match TRBD1. Sequencing was carried out using peripheral blood. The DNA sequence follows: TGTGCCAGCAGCAATGCGGGGACAGGGGGCTCAGATACGCAGTATTTT. Protein translation: CASSNAGTGGSDTQYF.